This entry concerns a single T cell receptor (beta chain). The germline gives CDR1 SNHLY, CDR2 FYNNEI. The CDR3 totals 15 residues. Between the trimmed V and J ends, which lost 9 bases and 7 bases, there was a span of 21 bases. This entry belongs to a study of OX40 agonist ivuxolimab in advanced cancers. At the level of the study: Patients with prior anti-PD-1, anti-PD-L1 or anti-CTLA-4 therapy were eligible; approximately 40% had some. Partial responses occurred in three patients (one hepatocellular carcinoma, two cutaneous melanoma).

Here immunoSEQ multiplex PCR was the method, and the copy in TCRdb shows in-frame clones only, minus some. The sample has more than 55,000 clones, about 83% seen once. The TCR was taken from an adult with an advanced solid tumor such as melanoma, head and neck, liver or kidney cancer. Sequencing was performed on CD4+ or CD8+ T cells sorted from blood, taken in a trial of the OX40 agonist ivuxolimab. The genes are TRBV2 and TRBJ1-4; the D gene is possibly TRBD1 (6 bases). In DNA form, the CDR3 reads TGTGCCAGTGCCCCCACACAGGGCTTGGCTGAAAAACTGTTTTTT. This codes for CASAPTQGLAEKLFF.